The 26 T cell receptor beta chains listed next were all sequenced from one sample in a study of shared T cell receptors in the human thymus. The method was immunoSEQ multiplex PCR; TCRdb's version includes in-frame clones alone and lacks a portion of them. Found here are hundreds of thousands of clones, 88% of them singletons; the top ten hold over 0.008%. Another study also made use of these data, one on human thymus T cells.

Source material: thymocytes. The receptors were gathered from a boy under three years old with a congenital heart defect.

V is TRBV6-1 and J is TRBJ2-7; maybe TRBD1 (6 bases). This CDR3 region has 11 residues. V was trimmed by 5 bases and J by 13 bases, leaving 15 bases between them. Germline V gives CDR1 MNHNS, CDR2 SASEGT. CDR3 coding DNA: TGTGCCAGCAGTCTGTACAGGGAAAGATACTTC. It translates to CASSLYRERYF.

The chain couples TRBV4-3 to TRBJ2-2, with TRBD2 identical over 10 bases. After removal of 4 bases from V and 7 bases from J, the junction contained 12 bases not matched to a gene. Germline CDR1 and CDR2: LGHNA and YSLEER. This CDR3 has 17 residues. CDR3 protein: CASSPNALAGVGGELFF. The CDR3 DNA is TGCGCCAGCAGCCCAAACGCTCTAGCGGGAGTGGGCGGGGAGCTGTTTTTT.

The rearrangement joins TRBV7-9 to TRBJ2-4; maybe TRBD2 (6 bases). Per the germline V gene, CDR1 is SEHNR and CDR2 is FQNEAQ (reference sequence). The CDR3 runs 12 residues. Trimming took 5 bases from V and 10 from J, leaving 12 bases between them. CDR3 nucleotide sequence: TGTGCCAGCAGCCTCGGGGGTGGGATTCAGTACTTC. Amino acid sequence: CASSLGGGIQYF.

This chain links TRBV7-9 with TRBJ2-1; possible D gene TRBD2, 5 bases. CDR3 length: 12 residues. V gave up 6 bases and J gave up 11 bases, with 14 bases separating them. CDR1 and CDR2 from the germline V gene are SEHNR and FQNEAQ (reference sequence). CDR3 amino acids: CASRPATGKQFF. CDR3 DNA sequence: TGTGCCAGCAGACCGGCGACGGGGAAGCAGTTCTTC.

J is TRBJ2-1 and V is TRBV7-9; 8 nucleotides align to TRBD2. This CDR3 region has 14 residues. Germline V CDR1 and CDR2: SEHNR, FQNEAQ (reference sequence). The J segment lost 15 bases and the V segment lost 8 bases, leaving 18 bases of the junction unmatched. This CDR3 is CASGQEREPLLRFF. For the CDR3, the DNA is TGTGCCAGCGGACAAGAGCGGGAGCCACTTCTAAGGTTCTTC.

CDR3 DNA: TGTGCCAGCAGCTTATCGGGGGGAGCTTTCTTT. It specifies CASSLSGGAFF. The chain carries TRBV7-9 and TRBJ1-1, with TRBD1 as a possible D gene (5 bases). The CDR3 runs to 11 residues. Per germline, CDR1 SEHNR and CDR2 FQNEAQ (reference sequence). V was cut by 2 bases and J by 10 bases, with 8 bases left in between.

V and J are TRBV4-1 and TRBJ2-7; D remains unclear. The length of the CDR3 is 15 residues. V dropped 4 bases and J dropped 0 bases, with 13 bases sitting between them. Germline V gene sequence: CDR1 MGHRA, CDR2 YSYEKL. The CDR3 nucleotides read TGCGCCAGCAGCCTAGAACAAAGGAGCTCCTACGAGCAGTACTTC. It encodes CASSLEQRSSYEQYF.

V and J are TRBV27 and TRBJ1-2, with 8 bases matching TRBD1. The CDR3 totals 15 residues. The germline CDR1 and CDR2 sequences are MNHEY and SMNVEV (reference sequence). V gave up 5 bases and J gave up 4 bases; unmatched junction bases: 9. The CDR3 region is CASSPAGGAFYGYTF. The CDR3 DNA is TGTGCCAGCAGTCCCGCAGGGGGCGCTTTCTATGGCTACACCTTC.

This chain connects TRBV5-1 to TRBJ1-1; 11 bases are a match to TRBD1. The V and J ends lost 3 bases and 5 bases, in that order; junction bases with no gene match: 9. This CDR3 comprises 16 residues. Germline CDR1 SGHRS, CDR2 YFSETQ. The chain's CDR3 is CASSWTGGPKGTEAFF. In DNA form, the CDR3 reads TGCGCCAGCAGCTGGACAGGGGGCCCAAAAGGGACTGAAGCTTTCTTT.

The chain recombines TRBV10-3 with TRBJ1-2; 8 bases are a match to TRBD1. CDR3 length: 18 amino acids. J lost 7 bases, V lost 1 base, and 17 bases had no gene match. CDR1 is ENHRY and CDR2 is SYGVKD in the germline V gene. CDR3 in amino acids: CAISEWHRGAFMVGGYTF. DNA for the CDR3: TGTGCCATCAGTGAGTGGCACAGGGGGGCTTTTATGGTAGGTGGCTACACCTTC.

The genes are TRBV6-1 and TRBJ2-7; TRBD2 is a possible D gene (5 bases). Trimming removed 8 bases from V and 6 bases from J, with 20 bases in between. The CDR3 is 14 residues long. Germline-derived CDR1 and CDR2 are MNHNS and SASEGT. The CDR3 sequence: CASLGGCRGFEQYF. The CDR3 nucleotides read TGTGCCAGCCTTGGTGGGTGTCGAGGGTTCGAGCAGTACTTC.

The J gene is TRBJ2-1, the V gene TRBV25-1; the match to TRBD2 covers 10 bases. Germline V gene sequence: CDR1 MGHDK, CDR2 SYGVNS. V was pared by 7 bases and J by 8 bases, with 8 bases of the junction left unmatched. The CDR3 runs to 14 residues. The CDR3 is CASTASGRGYEQFF. In DNA, the CDR3 is TGTGCCAGCACGGCGAGCGGGAGGGGTTATGAGCAGTTCTTC.

This chain uses TRBV27 with TRBJ2-1; TRBD2 matches at 12 bases. The ends lost 5 bases at V and 9 bases at J; junction bases unmatched: 11. The CDR3 length is 16 residues. Germline loops: CDR1 MNHEY, CDR2 SMNVEV (reference sequence). The CDR3 loop reads CASSPTRLAGVGEQFF. The CDR3 coding sequence is TGTGCCAGCAGTCCCACCCGACTAGCGGGAGTTGGTGAGCAGTTCTTC.

This clone is a singleton in its sample. The gene calls are TRBV7-2 and TRBJ2-1, with 7 bases identical to TRBD2. This CDR3 is 16 amino acids long. The trim removed 0 bases at V and 6 bases at J, leaving 8 bases unmatched. The germline gives CDR1 SGHTA, CDR2 FQGNSA. The chain's CDR3 is CASSLAGGPKSNEQFF. Written as DNA, the CDR3 is TGTGCCAGCAGCTTAGCGGGAGGGCCGAAAAGCAATGAGCAGTTCTTC.

The chain couples TRBV27 to TRBJ2-7; 7 nucleotides agree with TRBD2. The V segment lost 6 bases and the J segment 5 bases; nucleotides outside the gene matches: 7. Germline loops: CDR1 MNHEY, CDR2 SMNVEV (reference sequence). This CDR3 contains 13 residues. This CDR3 is CASSPPTSHEQYF. In DNA form, the CDR3 reads TGTGCCAGCAGCCCCCCGACTAGCCACGAGCAGTACTTC.

This chain connects TRBV6-6 to TRBJ1-1; D ambiguous. Germline values: CDR1 MNHNY, CDR2 SVGAGI (reference sequence). The V and J ends lost 3 bases and 11 bases respectively, with 10 bases between them. This CDR3 is 11 amino acids long. CDR3 nucleotide sequence: TGTGCCAGCAGTTATGGCACGGAGGCTTTCTTT. As protein: CASSYGTEAFF.

This sequence joins TRBV10-3 and TRBJ2-1; TRBD1 is a possible D gene (6 bases). CDR3 length: 12 residues. The V and J ends lost 4 bases and 13 bases respectively, with 14 bases between them. Germline assignment: CDR1 ENHRY and CDR2 SYGVKD. The CDR3 loop is CAISAPGALQFF. CDR3 DNA sequence: TGTGCCATCAGTGCCCCAGGGGCCCTTCAGTTCTTC.

V gene TRBV7-6 combines with J gene TRBJ1-1; TRBD1 matches 9 bases. The CDR3 covers 14 residues. Trimming removed 7 bases from V and 5 bases from J; junction bases left unmatched: 8. The V gene's germline CDR1 is SGHVS and CDR2 FNYEAQ. As DNA, the CDR3 is TGTGCCAGCAAGCCGACAGGGGGATGGACTGAAGCTTTCTTT. It codes for CASKPTGGWTEAFF.

V gene TRBV2 combines with J gene TRBJ2-1, with D uncertain. The CDR3 extends over 18 amino acids. Germline V gene lookup returns CDR1 SNHLY and CDR2 FYNNEI. Trimming removed 7 bases at V and 0 bases at J, with 22 bases between. The CDR3 loop reads CASTTALVPPSSYNEQFF. DNA of the CDR3: TGTGCCAGCACCACAGCCCTGGTCCCCCCCAGCTCCTACAATGAGCAGTTCTTC.

The chain employs TRBV4-3 and TRBJ2-7; a possible D gene is TRBD2 (5 bases). Between the trimmed V and J ends, which lost 0 bases and 5 bases, there was a span of 17 bases. The CDR3 has 16 residues. Germline lookup yields CDR1 LGHNA and CDR2 YSLEER. Here the CDR3 reads CASSQDSGSPTHEQYF. CDR3 sequence (DNA): TGCGCCAGCAGCCAAGATTCGGGATCTCCTACCCACGAGCAGTACTTC.

The gene calls are TRBV10-2 and TRBJ2-4; TRBD2 is a possible D gene (6 bases). The germline CDR1 and CDR2 sequences are WSHSY and SAAADI. The CDR3 is 17 residues long. The V end was cut by 2 bases, the J end by 1 base, with 15 bases between. The CDR3 region has the DNA TGCGCCAGCAGTGAGACGGGCGGGATATTGGCCAAAAACATTCAGTACTTC. It is translated as CASSETGGILAKNIQYF.

The chain employs TRBV28 and TRBJ1-1; D is perhaps TRBD1 (6 bases). V lost 6 bases and J lost 0, with 17 bases in between. Germline V lookup: CDR1 MDHEN, CDR2 SYDVKM. This CDR3 is built from 16 residues. CDR3 nucleotide sequence: TGTGCCAGCAGCCCACCGTCGACAGGCTTGAACACTGAAGCTTTCTTT. It codes for CASSPPSTGLNTEAFF. The entire variable domain, with the rest obtained from reference TRBV28 and TRBJ1-1, is as follows: DVKVTQSSRYLVKRTGEKVFLECVQDMDHENMFWYRQDPGLGLRLIYFSYDVKMKEKGDIPEGYSVSREKKERFSLILESASTNQTSMYLCASSPPSTGLNTEAFFGQGTRLTVV.

As to this clone: One end of the junction varies from germline; a read error may be responsible. The chain uses TRBV11-2 and TRBJ2-7, with D possibly TRBD2 on 6 matching bases. The CDR3 runs to 14 residues. Germline V gene lookup returns CDR1 SGHAT and CDR2 FQNNGV. The CDR3 region has the DNA TGTGCCAGCAGCGTAGATCCCGGGAGTAACGAGCAGTACTTC. Protein sequence: CASSVDPGSNEQYF.

This sequence joins TRBV2 and TRBJ2-7, with TRBD1 identical over 9 bases. Germline CDR1 SNHLY, CDR2 FYNNEI. V dropped 9 bases and J dropped 3; count of bases not matched to a gene: 9. The CDR3 sequence is 14 residues long. For the CDR3, the DNA is TGTGCCAGAGGGGCCGGGACAGGGATCTACGAGCAGTACTTC. This encodes CARGAGTGIYEQYF. Full variable domain (outside the CDR3, taken from reference TRBV2 and TRBJ2-7): EPEVTQTPSHQVTQMGQEVILRCVPISNHLYFYWYRQILGQKVEFLVSFYNNEISEKSEIFDDQFSVERPDGSNFTLKIRSTKLEDSAMYFCARGAGTGIYEQYFGPGTRLTVT.

Regarding this clone: This sample also contains other DNA sequences that code for the same CDR3. This chain uses TRBV11-2 with TRBJ2-7; tentatively, D is TRBD1 (5 bases). CDR1 and CDR2 (germline): SGHAT, FQNNGV. There are 13 residues in the CDR3. Trimming took off 3 bases at V and 1 base at J, with 7 bases between the two ends. CDR3 in DNA: TGTGCCAGCAGCTTCAGGGTTTCCTACGAGCAGTACTTC. Protein: CASSFRVSYEQYF.

In this sample, this clone turned up a few times. This chain uses TRBV19 with TRBJ2-1, with 10 positions matching TRBD2. The CDR3 is 15 amino acids. CDR1 and CDR2 from the germline V gene are LNHDA and SQIVND (reference sequence). Trimming removed 6 bases from V and 10 bases from J; junction bases left unmatched: 12. The CDR3 DNA is TGTGCCAGTAGCCTGGGGTCTAGCGGGAGTAAAGAGCAGTTCTTC. It encodes CASSLGSSGSKEQFF.